One and the same sample provided the 9 T cell receptor beta chains below, sequenced in a study of T-cell reconstitution after alpha-beta-depleted transplantation in children. Unique molecular identifiers were used in preparing the TCRbeta library. Each CDR3 protein gets one entry after TCRdb re-called the PCR reads with MiXCR. The profile shows around 370,000 distinct CDR3 sequences, under 20% of them singletons. The sample consisted of PBMCs, mostly from graft donor cells, taken 360 days after TCRalphabeta/CD19-depleted stem cell transplant. These receptors were taken from a male patient between 2 and 10 years old who had a stem cell transplant for acute lymphoblastic leukemia, so the T cells may come from the graft donor.

The V and J genes are TRBV7-9 and TRBJ2-7; tentative D call: TRBD1 (5 bases). The CDR3 has 15 amino acids. Between the trimmed V and J ends, which lost 5 bases and 2 bases, there was a span of 16 bases. Germline CDR1 is SEHNR and CDR2 is FQNEAQ (reference sequence). For the CDR3, the DNA is TGTGCCAGCAGCCCGCTTCCGTCAGGGACCTACGAGCAGTACTTC. Amino acid sequence: CASSPLPSGTYEQYF.

The chain links TRBV2 to TRBJ2-1; 7 bases are a match to TRBD2. V gave up 6 bases and J gave up 0 bases; unmatched junction bases: 11. Germline CDR1 and CDR2: SNHLY and FYNNEI. CDR3 length: 17 residues. The CDR3 DNA reads TGTGCCAGCAGCCTCCGGCTAGCGGTCAGCTCCTACAATGAGCAGTTCTTC. Protein sequence: CASSLRLAVSSYNEQFF.

There are a few counts of this clonotype. The chain couples TRBV29-1 to TRBJ2-1; tentatively, D is TRBD1 (6 bases). From germline, CDR1 is SQVTM and CDR2 ANQGSEA. V shed 0 bases and J shed 7 bases, with 10 bases lying between them. This CDR3 spans 13 amino acids. The CDR3 loop is CSVEDGTGNEQFF. The CDR3 bases are TGCAGCGTTGAAGATGGAACAGGGAATGAGCAGTTCTTC.

This clonotype was counted ten times or more. J is TRBJ1-1 and V is TRBV20-1, with D possibly being TRBD1 (5 bases). V lost 3 bases and J 5 bases, leaving 16 bases between the germline ends. There are 14 residues in the CDR3. The germline V gene encodes CDR1 DFQATT and CDR2 SNEGSKA (reference sequence). CDR3 residues: CSASAKGLRTEAFF. In DNA, the CDR3 is TGCAGTGCTAGCGCTAAGGGGCTGCGGACTGAAGCTTTCTTT.

This chain connects TRBV28 to TRBJ1-5, with 9 bases matching TRBD1. V shed 4 bases and J 3 bases; nucleotides not matched to a gene: 4. Germline CDR1 MDHEN, CDR2 SYDVKM. The CDR3 is 15 amino acids. DNA of the CDR3: TGTGCCAGCAGTTACCGGGACAGGGCCAATCAGCCCCAGCATTTT. It yields the protein CASSYRDRANQPQHF.

The chain employs TRBV5-1 and TRBJ2-5, with no clear D. V lost 2 bases and J lost 3, with 11 bases in between. The germline V gene has CDR1 SGHRS and CDR2 YFSETQ. The CDR3 length is 14 residues. The CDR3 region has the DNA TGCGCCAGCAGCTTTTTAGCAAGGGAAGAGACCCAGTACTTC. Translating gives CASSFLAREETQYF. Drawing the rest from reference TRBV5-1 and TRBJ2-5, the complete variable domain is KAGVTQTPRYLIKTRGQQVTLSCSPISGHRSVSWYQQTPGQGLQFLFEYFSETQRNKGNFPGRFSGRQFSNSRSEMNVSTLELGDSALYLCASSFLAREETQYFGPGTRLLVL.

This clonotype has more than one count but fewer than ten. The chain uses TRBV30 and TRBJ2-7; TRBD2 agrees at 7 bases. The length of the CDR3 is 13 residues. Germline loops: CDR1 GTSNPN, CDR2 SVGIG (reference sequence). The trim removed 1 base at V and 6 bases at J, leaving 6 bases unmatched. The DNA for the CDR3 is TGTGCCTGGAGTGGAGCCCCGGGGGGCGAGCAGTACTTC. Translation: CAWSGAPGGEQYF.

The chain joins TRBV6-2 or TRBV6-3 to TRBJ2-2, with D perhaps matching TRBD1 (5 bases). Deletions cut 7 bases from V and 8 bases from J, with 8 bases between. Germline CDR1 and CDR2: MNHEY and SVGEGT. CDR3 size: 11 residues. This CDR3 reads CASTYRGELFF. CDR3 sequence (DNA): TGTGCCAGCACCTACAGGGGGGAGCTGTTTTTT.

Regarding this clonotype: A read error may produce the germline difference seen at one junction end. The rearrangement links TRBV10-3 to TRBJ1-1; D is undetermined. Per the germline V gene, CDR1 is ENHRY and CDR2 is SYGVKD. CDR3 length: 17 residues. The CDR3 DNA follows: TGTGCCATCAGTGAGTCGTTTCGGGCAGCCCCGAACACTGTAGCTTTCTTT. This translates into CAISESFRAAPNTVAFF.